The 19 T cell receptor beta chains below all came from one sample that was sequenced in a study of high-grade serous ovarian cancer treatment subgroups. Using immunoSEQ multiplex PCR, the repertoire was profiled, and TCRdb retains in-frame clones only, with some absent. The table lists about 7,600 clones, 65% to 85% of them singletons. The tumor samples were collected prior to definitive surgery or chemotherapy. The sequenced sample was tumor tissue. These receptor sequences come from a human donor with high-grade serous ovarian cancer.

The chain's CDR3 is CASSTTGRSEGYTF. CDR3 nucleotide sequence: TGTGCCAGCAGTACCACGGGGAGGAGTGAAGGCTACACCTTC. The chain employs TRBV6-6 and TRBJ1-2, with no clear D. The CDR3 consists of 14 residues. Germline V CDR1 and CDR2: MNHNY, SVGAGI (reference sequence). The V gene lost 5 bases and the J gene lost 8 bases, with 18 bases spanning the gap.

The V and J genes are TRBV7-6 and TRBJ2-7; D is possibly TRBD1 (7 bases). Trimming stripped 3 bases from V and 6 bases from J, with 12 bases between. The CDR3 is made up of 13 amino acids. The V gene's germline CDR1 is SGHVS and CDR2 FNYEAQ. CDR3 residues: CASSFNQGGEQYF. The CDR3 nucleotides read TGTGCCAGCAGCTTTAATCAGGGGGGCGAGCAGTACTTC.

The J gene is TRBJ1-2, the V gene TRBV2, with a tentative D call TRBD1 (5 bases). The germline V gene encodes CDR1 SNHLY and CDR2 FYNNEI. The length of the CDR3 is 14 residues. V gave up 5 bases and J gave up 8 bases, with 18 bases separating them. CDR3 DNA: TGTGCCAGCAGTCCTCCGGGACGGGGGAGGGGCTACACCTTC. This gives the protein CASSPPGRGRGYTF.

The V and J genes are TRBV11-2 and TRBJ2-2; a weak D match, TRBD1 (5 bases). The CDR3 runs 16 residues. Trimming removed 2 bases from V and 5 bases from J, with 15 bases in between. CDR1 is SGHAT and CDR2 is FQNNGV in the germline V gene. Here the CDR3 DNA reads TGTGCCAGCAGCTTAAACCGGGCCCAGGGAACCGGGGAGCTGTTTTTT. Translation: CASSLNRAQGTGELFF.

This clone was picked up a small number of times. V is TRBV16 and J is TRBJ2-3; D is perhaps TRBD1 (5 bases). The CDR3 covers 15 residues. V lost 3 bases and J lost 0, with 10 bases in between. Germline CDR1 reads KGHSY; CDR2 reads FQNENV. CDR3 nucleotides: TGTGCCAGCAGCCACGGACACTCTAGCACAGATACGCAGTATTTT. Its translation: CASSHGHSSTDTQYF.

The gene calls are TRBV5-6 and TRBJ1-6; possibly TRBD1 for D (6 bases). CDR1 is SGHDT and CDR2 is YYEEEE in the germline V gene. This CDR3 spans 16 amino acids. V was pared by 4 bases and J by 8 bases, with 19 bases between. CDR3: CASSNVWGQEYSPLHF. CDR3 nucleotide sequence: TGTGCCAGCAGCAACGTCTGGGGGCAGGAGTATTCACCCCTCCACTTT.

This clone was seen once. The CDR3 DNA reads TGCGCCAGCAGTTCCTCAGAGGGTTACTACGAGCAGTACTTC. It translates to CASSSSEGYYEQYF. The chain employs TRBV4-1 and TRBJ2-7, with D perhaps matching TRBD2 (5 bases). Looked up from germline, CDR1 is MGHRA and CDR2 is YSYEKL. V lost 6 bases and J lost 3, with 15 bases in between. This CDR3 spans 14 amino acids.

This rearrangement joins TRBV6-5 to TRBJ2-5, with 8 bases matching TRBD2. Germline CDR1 reads MNHEY; CDR2 reads SVGAGI. Trimming at V came to 6 bases and at J to 5 bases, leaving 8 bases not matched to a gene. CDR3 length equals 14 residues. The CDR3, as DNA: TGTGCCAGCAGCTCGGGACTAGAGACGGAGACCCAGTACTTC. It translates to CASSSGLETETQYF.

The chain couples TRBV28 to TRBJ1-2; 11 bases align to TRBD1. The J segment lost 6 bases and the V segment lost 2 bases, leaving 11 bases of the junction unmatched. Germline V gives CDR1 MDHEN, CDR2 SYDVKM. The CDR3 covers 17 residues. CDR3 region: CASSLIHPGQGGDGYTF. For the CDR3, the DNA is TGTGCCAGCAGTTTAATCCATCCGGGACAGGGGGGGGATGGCTACACCTTC.

V gene TRBV5-4 combines with J gene TRBJ2-3, with TRBD1 matching 8 bases. V shed 3 bases, J shed 13 bases, and the junction held 4 bases outside the gene matches. Per germline, CDR1 SGHNT and CDR2 YYREEE (reference sequence). The CDR3 sequence is 11 residues long. The CDR3 region has the DNA TGTGCCAGCAGCTCTGGACAGGGAGAGTATTTT. Residues: CASSSGQGEYF. The whole variable domain, filled in from reference TRBV5-4 and TRBJ2-3, reads ETGVTQSPTHLIKTRGQQVTLRCSSQSGHNTVSWYQQALGQGPQFIFQYYREEENGRGNFPPRFSGLQFPNYSSELNVNALELDDSALYLCASSSGQGEYFGPGTRLTVL.

The rearrangement links TRBV19 to TRBJ2-1; 8 positions match TRBD2. The trim removed 5 bases at V and 4 bases at J, leaving 13 bases unmatched. Germline V lookup: CDR1 LNHDA, CDR2 SQIVND (reference sequence). This CDR3 region has 17 residues. DNA for the CDR3: TGTGCCAGTAGTTCCCGCGGGTCGGGGGGGCAATACAATGAGCAGTTCTTC. Residues: CASSSRGSGGQYNEQFF.

The chain employs TRBV11-2 and TRBJ2-7; D is tentatively TRBD1 or TRBD2 (5 bases each). V was clipped by 5 bases and J by 4 bases, with 21 bases between them. This CDR3 region has 16 residues. The germline gives CDR1 SGHAT, CDR2 FQNNGV. CDR3 sequence (DNA): TGTGCCAGCAGCCGGGGAACCTGGGGGAGACGGTACGAGCAGTACTTC. It encodes CASSRGTWGRRYEQYF.

In DNA form, the CDR3 reads TGTGCCAGCTCGCAAGGACAGGGGAGGAGTGGAAACACCATATATTTT. This encodes CASSQGQGRSGNTIYF. The V call is TRBV18, the J call TRBJ1-3; 9 nucleotides agree with TRBD1. With 6 bases clipped from V and 3 bases from J, the junction kept 9 bases outside the gene matches. The CDR3 is 16 residues long. Germline CDR1 reads KGHSH; CDR2 reads LQKENI.

The rearrangement uses TRBV2 and TRBJ2-7; 10 positions agree with TRBD2. V gave up 5 bases and J gave up 4 bases; unmatched junction bases: 8. Germline V gene sequence: CDR1 SNHLY, CDR2 FYNNEI. The CDR3 length is 15 residues. The CDR3 loop is CASSRSGGAAYEQYF. The DNA of the CDR3 is TGTGCCAGCAGTCGGAGCGGGGGGGCCGCGTACGAGCAGTACTTC.

CDR3 residues: CASTAQVSSNQPQHF. CDR3 sequence (DNA): TGTGCCAGTACCGCACAGGTCTCTAGCAATCAGCCCCAGCATTTT. This chain uses TRBV19 with TRBJ1-5; D is perhaps TRBD1 (5 bases). This CDR3 contains 15 residues. Trimming stripped 7 bases from V and 0 bases from J, with 13 bases between. Looked up from germline, CDR1 is LNHDA and CDR2 is SQIVND (reference sequence). Combining the CDR3 with reference TRBV19 and TRBJ1-5 gives the whole variable domain DGGITQSPKYLFRKEGQNVTLSCEQNLNHDAMYWYRQDPGQGLRLIYYSQIVNDFQKGDIAEGYSVSREKKESFPLTVTSAQKNPTAFYLCASTAQVSSNQPQHFGDGTRLSIL.

This rearrangement joins TRBV2 to TRBJ1-5; D is perhaps TRBD1 (5 bases). The germline V and J ends were trimmed by 4 bases and 6 bases, with 10 bases remaining between them. The CDR3 loop spans 13 amino acids. Germline V gene sequence: CDR1 SNHLY, CDR2 FYNNEI. DNA for the CDR3: TGTGCCAGCAGTGCGAGTGGGACTCAGCCCCAGCATTTT. Its protein product is CASSASGTQPQHF.

The chain couples TRBV28 to TRBJ1-1; D gene uncertain. V was pared by 2 bases and J by 1 base, with 14 bases between. The CDR3 covers 16 residues. CDR1 and CDR2 (germline): MDHEN, SYDVKM. CDR3 sequence reads: CASSLQPGLGNTEAFF. CDR3 nucleotides: TGTGCCAGCAGTTTACAACCGGGTCTTGGGAACACTGAAGCTTTCTTT.

This sequence joins TRBV18 and TRBJ2-5; D not resolved. The CDR3 spans 13 residues. Trimming took off 5 bases at V and 5 bases at J, with 12 bases between the two ends. CDR1 KGHSH and CDR2 LQKENI come from the germline V gene. The CDR3 reads CASSARVRETQYF. The DNA of the CDR3 is TGTGCCAGCTCAGCAAGGGTTCGGGAGACCCAGTACTTC. The full variable domain, rest sourced from reference TRBV18 and TRBJ2-5, is NAGVMQNPRHLVRRRGQEARLRCSPMKGHSHVYWYRQLPEEGLKFMVYLQKENIIDESGMPKERFSAEFPKEGPSILRIQQVVRGDSAAYFCASSARVRETQYFGPGTRLLVL.

J is TRBJ2-3 and V is TRBV2, with a tentative D call TRBD1 (6 bases). Deletions cut 6 bases from V and 5 bases from J, with 15 bases between. CDR3 size: 14 residues. In germline, CDR1 is SNHLY, CDR2 FYNNEI. This CDR3 is CASSREQGLDTQYF. In nucleotides, the CDR3 is TGTGCCAGCAGCCGGGAACAGGGCCTAGATACGCAGTATTTT.